This is a list of T cell receptor beta chains from one sample in a study of shared clonotypes between healthy human individuals. The method was immunoSEQ multiplex PCR; TCRdb's version includes in-frame clones alone and lacks a portion of them. The sample has nearly 1 million clones, roughly 72% seen once. The source material was memory CD4+ T cells sorted from blood. These receptors were collected from a man aged 18 to 29 in good health. Each CDR3 is given with its conserved first and last residue. The D gene is left open where the match is weak. The size entry is marked missing in some rows and otherwise reads once, few, many or a size class.

clone_size	v_call	d_call	j_call	cdr3_aa	cdr3_nt
.	TRBV10-3	.	TRBJ2-5	CAISERRQETQYF	TGTGCCATCAGTGAGCGCAGACAAGAGACCCAGTACTTC
.	TRBV10-3	.	TRBJ1-3	CAIGGSAGNTIYF	TGTGCCATTGGAGGGTCCGCTGGAAACACCATATATTTT
.	TRBV7-9	.	TRBJ2-3	CASSDTRSTDTQYF	TGTGCCAGCAGCGATACAAGGAGCACAGATACGCAGTATTTT
.	TRBV7-2	TRBD1	TRBJ1-1	CASSSPGGRTEAFF	TGTGCCAGCAGCTCGCCAGGGGGGCGGACTGAAGCTTTCTTT
.	TRBV5-4	TRBD1	TRBJ2-3	CASSSPSRTGDTQYF	TGTGCCAGCAGCTCACCGTCTCGGACAGGAGATACGCAGTATTTT
.	TRBV7-2	TRBD2	TRBJ2-5	CASSPRTSGLETQYF	TGTGCCAGCAGCCCCAGGACTAGCGGGCTCGAGACCCAGTACTTC
.	TRBV11-2	TRBD2	TRBJ2-2	CASSHGTRGAGELFF	TGTGCCAGCAGCCACGGGACTAGGGGGGCCGGGGAGCTGTTTTTT
.	TRBV28	TRBD2	TRBJ2-5	CASSLYGGVETQYF	TGTGCCAGCAGTTTATACGGGGGGGTGGAGACCCAGTACTTC
.	TRBV18	.	TRBJ2-1	CASSPPSYNEQFF	TGTGCCAGCTCACCCCCCTCATACAATGAGCAGTTCTTC
.	TRBV6-1	.	TRBJ1-4	CASSRLEEKLFF	TGTGCCAGCAGTCGACTAGAGGAAAAACTGTTTTTT
.	TRBV27	TRBD1	TRBJ1-1	CASSRDERTGHPPTEAFF	TGTGCCAGCAGTCGAGACGAAAGGACAGGACATCCACCCACTGAAGCTTTCTTT
.	TRBV19	.	TRBJ2-3	CASSIQRLTDTQYF	TGTGCCAGTAGTATTCAGCGGCTCACAGATACGCAGTATTTT
.	TRBV18	TRBD2	TRBJ2-3	CASSPELAGGLTDTQYF	TGTGCCAGCTCCCCCGAACTAGCGGGGGGTCTTACAGATACGCAGTATTTT
.	TRBV27	.	TRBJ2-5	CASSRWAAETQYF	TGTGCCAGCAGCCGCTGGGCAGCCGAGACCCAGTACTTC
.	TRBV18	.	TRBJ2-1	CASSLAPSYNEQFF	TGTGCCAGCTCACTAGCCCCCTCCTACAATGAGCAGTTCTTC
few	TRBV10-3	.	TRBJ1-5	CAISESTSLGNQPQHF	TGTGCCATCAGTGAGTCGACGAGTCTTGGCAATCAGCCCCAGCATTTT
.	TRBV5-1	TRBD1	TRBJ2-7	CASSLSPGQGAYEQYF	TGCGCCAGCAGCTTGAGCCCGGGACAGGGGGCTTACGAGCAGTACTTC
.	TRBV6-1	.	TRBJ2-1	CASSEAGRGRGNEQFF	TGTGCCAGCAGTGAAGCGGGCAGGGGCAGGGGCAATGAGCAGTTCTTC
.	TRBV4-1	.	TRBJ1-6	CASSQWYGASSYNSPLHF	TGCGCCAGCAGCCAATGGTATGGGGCAAGCTCCTATAATTCACCCCTCCACTTT
.	TRBV28	.	TRBJ1-5	CASSLRRQQPQHF	TGTGCCAGCAGTTTGCGCAGGCAGCAGCCCCAGCATTTT
few	TRBV5-5	TRBD1	TRBJ1-1	CASSSYGTVNTEAFF	TGTGCCAGCAGCTCCTATGGGACAGTGAACACTGAAGCTTTCTTT
.	TRBV5-4	TRBD1	TRBJ2-7	CASSPDRGQGEQYF	TGTGCCAGCAGCCCCGACAGGGGGCAGGGCGAGCAGTACTTC
.	TRBV18	.	TRBJ2-1	CASSLRTVDVSYNEQFF	TGTGCCAGCTCACTTAGGACCGTGGACGTATCCTACAATGAGCAGTTCTTC
.	TRBV5-4	.	TRBJ2-3	CASSPPGSGSTDTQYF	TGTGCCAGCAGCCCCCCCGGAAGTGGGAGCACAGATACGCAGTATTTT
few	TRBV30	TRBD1	TRBJ1-2	CAWSSRGHGYTF	TGTGCCTGGAGTTCGAGGGGGCATGGCTACACCTTC
.	TRBV2	.	TRBJ1-2	CASSLTDGYTF	TGTGCCAGCAGCCTGACGGATGGCTACACCTTC
.	TRBV6-4	TRBD2	TRBJ2-1	CASSEGVAGVNEQFF	TGTGCCAGCAGTGAGGGGGTAGCGGGGGTCAATGAGCAGTTCTTC
.	TRBV5-1	.	TRBJ1-2	CASRRGHWANYGYTF	TGCGCCAGCAGACGCGGTCACTGGGCTAACTATGGCTACACCTTC
.	TRBV6-6	TRBD1	TRBJ1-2	CASSYGTDHYGYTF	TGTGCCAGCAGTTACGGGACAGATCACTATGGCTACACCTTC
.	TRBV5-1	.	TRBJ2-1	CASSLTSLSYNEQFF	TGCGCCAGCAGCCTAACTAGTCTATCCTACAATGAGCAGTTCTTC
.	TRBV7-2	.	TRBJ1-5	CASSLATAKGPQHF	TGTGCCAGCAGCTTAGCGACAGCCAAGGGGCCCCAGCATTTT
.	TRBV6-5	.	TRBJ1-2	CASSPRGAGNYGYTF	TGTGCCAGCAGTCCTCGTGGGGCGGGTAACTATGGCTACACCTTC
few	TRBV10-3	TRBD2	TRBJ2-7	CAISGAGGPLEQYF	TGTGCCATCAGCGGAGCGGGAGGGCCCCTCGAGCAGTACTTC
.	TRBV7-2	.	TRBJ2-5	CASSYIGQNQETQYF	TGTGCCAGCAGCTATATAGGGCAAAACCAAGAGACCCAGTACTTC
once	TRBV28	.	TRBJ2-7	CASSTNYEQYF	TGTGCCAGCAGTACGAACTACGAGCAGTACTTC
.	TRBV14	.	TRBJ2-5	CASSQELGTSGTRETQYF	TGTGCCAGCAGCCAAGAGCTCGGGACCAGTGGGACAAGGGAGACCCAGTACTTC
.	TRBV9	TRBD1	TRBJ1-5	CASSPGQGNQPQHF	TGTGCCAGCAGCCCCGGACAGGGGAATCAGCCCCAGCATTTT
.	TRBV7-9	.	TRBJ1-6	CASSFGQGYSPLHF	TGTGCCAGCAGCTTTGGGCAGGGGTATTCACCCCTCCACTTT
.	TRBV4-1	TRBD1	TRBJ1-4	CASSQGQGTGLGRYEKLFF	TGCGCCAGCAGCCAGGGACAGGGCACCGGGCTAGGGCGATATGAAAAACTGTTTTTT
.	TRBV4-1	.	TRBJ1-3	CASSPHSFFSGNTIYF	TGCGCCAGCAGCCCCCATTCGTTCTTCTCTGGAAACACCATATATTTT
.	TRBV2	.	TRBJ1-2	CASTKVDLGYTF	TGTGCCAGCACCAAGGTGGATCTGGGCTACACCTTC
once	TRBV2	.	TRBJ1-4	CASSAQGGGEKLFF	TGTGCCAGCAGTGCACAAGGAGGTGGTGAAAAACTGTTTTTT
.	TRBV5-4	.	TRBJ2-3	CASHITDTQYF	TGTGCCAGCCACATCACAGATACGCAGTATTTT
.	TRBV2	TRBD1	TRBJ1-1	CASSEALGGQGNTEAFF	TGTGCCAGCAGTGAAGCGCTTGGGGGACAGGGAAACACTGAAGCTTTCTTT
.	TRBV2	.	TRBJ1-5	CASYPALGQPQHF	TGTGCCAGCTACCCCGCCCTCGGCCAGCCCCAGCATTTT
few	TRBV18	.	TRBJ2-7	CASSPLAESYEQYF	TGTGCCAGCTCACCACTAGCGGAATCCTACGAGCAGTACTTC
.	TRBV29-1	.	TRBJ2-1	CSVVKGYAVNNEQFF	TGCAGCGTAGTGAAAGGGTACGCGGTGAACAATGAGCAGTTCTTC
.	TRBV21-1	.	TRBJ1-2	CASSLRTGGF	TGTGCCAGCAGCCTTCGGACAGGTGGCTTC
.	TRBV7-2	TRBD2	TRBJ2-3	CASSLATSGGRTDTQYF	TGTGCCAGCAGCTTAGCGACTAGCGGGGGGCGCACAGATACGCAGTATTTT
.	TRBV4-1	.	TRBJ2-7	CASSQPNRDYEQYF	TGCGCCAGCAGCCAACCTAATAGGGACTACGAGCAGTACTTC
.	TRBV5-5	TRBD1	TRBJ1-4	CASSRGQGTNEKLFF	TGTGCCAGCAGCAGAGGACAGGGGACGAATGAAAAACTGTTTTTT